A single TCR beta chain is shown here with its context. Its specific antigen is unknown. The record has no base qualities; no much larger clone is one base away. The data are from a study of T cells in Graves' hyperthyroidism and ophthalmopathy (dated by TCRdb to between 2018 and 2021). For the wider study: To identify distinguishing TCR V-J signatures, a discovery cohort of around 98 patients was used, comprising 43 with Graves' ophthalmopathy and roughly 60 with stable Graves' hyperthyroidism. In several Graves' hyperthyroidism patients, the study also compared T-cell repertoires from thyroid tissue with T-cell repertoires from blood. For training and testing, the roughly 97 patients in the discovery cohort were randomly divided in a 7:3 ratio. Prospective prediction of ophthalmopathy was tested in an independent validation cohort of under 20 hyperthyroidism patients and 17 patients who later progressed to ophthalmopathy. According to the paper, TCR Vbeta CDR3 sequencing was carried out on 135 peripheral blood samples, which came from fewer than 50 ophthalmopathy, about 75 hyperthyroidism and roughly 17 progressor patients. Once sampling was done, hyperthyroidism patients were given methimazole at a starting dose of 30 mg daily, whereas ophthalmopathy patients were given high-dose intravenous methylprednisolone.

Amplification of TCR beta CDR3 regions was carried out from RNA transcripts. The TCR CDR3 was subjected to a first round of RT-PCR using the HTBI primer set and the Qiagen OneStep RT-PCR kit. A second multiplex PCR round built the libraries, followed by size selection and purification. Paired-end sequencing of the libraries was performed with 100 bp reads on an Illumina HiSeq2000. The original methods were these. SOAPnuke was used to process the raw data, with reads discarded if the reads contained adapters or uncalled bases, had a mean Phred below 15, or lacked an exact constant-primer or identifier match. High-quality paired reads were merged using COPE v1.2.5, and each unique nucleotide sequence was defined as a clonotype. Clonotypes were aligned to IMGT TRBV, TRBD and TRBJ reference segments using MiTCR v1.1. The analysis included only V-J combinations with a frequency above 0.0001, which together covered 99% to 99.2% of the repertoires. A TCS score was defined as the ratio of F50 (clonal expansion) to E x V (chaos), with BLOSUM62-based TCRdist applied between CDR3 peptides within each V-J. Welch's t-statistics and random forest reduced 450 to 600 V-J features to 10 to 15, which were used in a naive Bayes classifier (R e1071). The public reads were reanalyzed by TCRdb: fastp trimming at Q25, MiXCR alignment, in-frame beta chains only. Entries that share a CDR3 protein sequence are merged under the most common genes and DNA. The V and J calls follow TCRdb's processing rather than the paper's. This sample gives about 560,000 distinct CDR3 sequences in total; 40% to 55% of them show up just once. The ten largest clonotypes hold nearly 8.5% of the sample.

General conclusions and limits of the study: During validation, the model predicted progression to ophthalmopathy a median of about 6.3 months ahead of onset, with just under 71% sensitivity and under 85% specificity. No statistical method was used to fix the sample size in advance, and group allocation was not hidden from the investigators. Most expanded thyroid clonotypes (frequency above 0.001) were also detected in blood, suggesting blood repertoires may reflect thyroid immune responses. Ophthalmopathy was separated from stable hyperthyroidism by a 13 V-J signature model, with around 90% sensitivity and about 84% specificity obtained in cross-validation and 80%/75% obtained in testing.

Stable Graves' hyperthyroidism was defined as the absence of progression to ophthalmopathy over 18 months of follow-up. Hyperthyroidism patients were newly diagnosed, with disease duration under 2 months, and aged 18 to 65 years. Patients with uncontrolled infections, other autoimmune diseases, pregnancy or lactation were excluded. Diagnoses relied on clinical symptoms, serum thyroxine and TRAb, thyroid ultrasound and orbital computed tomography. Trizol reagent was used to extract total RNA, and RNA quality was then checked on an Agilent 2100 Bioanalyzer. The CDR3 measures 18 amino acids from cysteine to phenylalanine. Here the CDR3 DNA is all that survives: 54 bases in frame from base 1. The junction shows trimming of 2 bases on V and 4 bases on J, and the gene matches do not reach 10 bases of it. Based on the germline V gene, the CDR1 and CDR2 sequences are KGHDR and SFDVKD.

This receptor was taken from a young woman with Graves' hyperthyroidism. Donor details come from another sample of the same person, matched by shared clones. Sequencing input: peripheral blood or thyroid tissue (not recorded which). The sequence is built from TRBV24-1 and TRBJ2-6; a stretch of 7 junction bases matches TRBD1. The CDR3 protein: CATSDSRRGRDGANVLTF. The DNA sequence is as follows: TGTGCCACCAGTGATTCACGAAGGGGGCGAGACGGGGCCAACGTCCTGACTTTC.